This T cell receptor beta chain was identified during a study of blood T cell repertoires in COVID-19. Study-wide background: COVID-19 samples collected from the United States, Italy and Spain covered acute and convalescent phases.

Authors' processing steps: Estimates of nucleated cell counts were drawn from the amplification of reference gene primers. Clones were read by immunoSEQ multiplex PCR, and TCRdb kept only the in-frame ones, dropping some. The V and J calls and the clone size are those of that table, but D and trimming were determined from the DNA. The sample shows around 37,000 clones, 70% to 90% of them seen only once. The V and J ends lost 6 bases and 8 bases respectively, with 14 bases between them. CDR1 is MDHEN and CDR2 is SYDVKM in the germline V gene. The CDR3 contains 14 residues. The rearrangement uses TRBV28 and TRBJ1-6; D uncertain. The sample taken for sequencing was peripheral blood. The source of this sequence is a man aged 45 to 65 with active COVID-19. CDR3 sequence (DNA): TGTGCCAGCAGCAACACCGGCGGTTATTCACCCCTCCACTTT. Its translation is CASSNTGGYSPLHF.